The 18 T cell receptor beta chains given below trace back to one sample, sequenced in a study of blood T cell repertoires in COVID-19. Sequenced by immunoSEQ multiplex PCR; TCRdb stores in-frame clones only, minus some. The repertoire holds around 200,000 clones, with roughly 88% as singletons. The sample comprised PBMCs or T cells enriched from blood (not recorded which). All receptors derive from a middle-aged woman with acute COVID-19.

This sequence joins TRBV9 and TRBJ1-6, with D maybe TRBD1 (6 bases). V was cut by 4 bases and J by 4 bases, with 15 bases left in between. This CDR3 has 16 amino acids. Germline values: CDR1 SGDLS, CDR2 YYNGEE. As DNA, the CDR3 is TGTGCCAGCAGCACCCAAGGGGGTAAGTATAATTCACCCCTCCACTTT. Protein sequence: CASSTQGGKYNSPLHF.

This clone was seen a handful of times. The chain employs TRBV27 and TRBJ2-1, with 12 bases lining up with TRBD2. Germline CDR1 reads MNHEY; CDR2 reads SMNVEV (reference sequence). This CDR3 contains 16 residues. V gave up 6 bases and J gave up 4 bases; unmatched junction bases: 7. The CDR3 loop reads CASRFLLAGGYNEQFF. Here the CDR3 DNA reads TGTGCCAGCAGATTTTTACTAGCGGGGGGATACAATGAGCAGTTCTTC.

The V call is TRBV6-2 or TRBV6-3, the J call TRBJ2-1; 11 nucleotides agree with TRBD1. J gave up 9 bases and V 0 bases, and 7 bases lay outside the gene matches. CDR1 is MNHEY, CDR2 SVGEGT, per germline. CDR3 length: 16 amino acids. The DNA for the CDR3 is TGTGCCAGCAGTTACTCGAAGGACAGGGGGCTGAGTGAGCAGTTCTTC. Protein sequence: CASSYSKDRGLSEQFF.

This sequence joins TRBV6-5 and TRBJ1-1; D is uncertain. The germline V and J ends were trimmed by 6 bases and 3 bases, with 8 bases remaining between them. This CDR3 comprises 12 residues. From germline, CDR1 is MNHEY and CDR2 SVGAGI. For the CDR3, the DNA is TGTGCCAGCAGCCGAGCCCACACTGAAGCTTTCTTT. Encoded protein: CASSRAHTEAFF.

The chain couples TRBV19 to TRBJ1-5; TRBD1 matches 9 bases. J gave up 0 bases and V 6 bases, and 6 bases lay outside the gene matches. Germline CDR1 LNHDA, CDR2 SQIVND (reference sequence). This CDR3 spans 16 amino acids. In DNA form, the CDR3 reads TGTGCCAGTAGCCCCCAGGACAGGGGTAGCAATCAGCCCCAGCATTTT. This encodes CASSPQDRGSNQPQHF.

The chain recombines TRBV7-9 with TRBJ2-5, with D tentatively TRBD1 (5 bases). Germline CDR1 reads SEHNR; CDR2 reads FQNEAQ (reference sequence). V lost 6 bases to trimming and J lost 2 bases, with 13 bases between them. The CDR3 loop spans 14 amino acids. The CDR3 reads CASSIQRGQETQYF. DNA for the CDR3: TGTGCCAGCAGTATACAAAGGGGTCAAGAGACCCAGTACTTC.

This clone was seen more than once but under ten times. The chain is built from TRBV14 and TRBJ2-7; tentative D call: TRBD2 (7 bases). The CDR3 is 15 residues long. V lost 4 bases and J 3 bases, leaving 16 bases between the germline ends. Per germline, CDR1 SGHDN and CDR2 FVKESK. Written as DNA, the CDR3 is TGTGCCAGCAGCCCCCTCTGGGGGGGCCGCTACGAGCAGTACTTC. Translation gives CASSPLWGGRYEQYF. Full variable domain (missing parts from reference TRBV14 and TRBJ2-7): EAGVTQFPSHSVIEKGQTVTLRCDPISGHDNLYWYRRVMGKEIKFLLHFVKESKQDESGMPNNRFLAERTGGTYSTLKVQPAELEDSGVYFCASSPLWGGRYEQYFGPGTRLTVT.

V gene TRBV13 combines with J gene TRBJ1-1; D is unclear. The CDR3 extends over 14 amino acids. V lost 5 bases to trimming and J lost 1 base, with 11 bases between them. Per the germline V gene, CDR1 is PRHDT and CDR2 is FYEKMQ (reference sequence). CDR3 amino acids: CASSATYGNTEAFF. CDR3 nucleotide sequence: TGTGCCAGCAGCGCAACCTACGGGAACACTGAAGCTTTCTTT.

This clone has only a few counts. The chain employs TRBV10-3 and TRBJ1-4; D remains unclear. The CDR3 spans 17 residues. V shed 0 bases and J shed 0 bases, with 11 bases lying between them. Looked up from germline, CDR1 is ENHRY and CDR2 is SYGVKD. CDR3 loop: CAISESGRVPTNEKLFF. The CDR3 DNA sequence: TGTGCCATCAGTGAGTCTGGGCGTGTTCCAACTAATGAAAAACTGTTTTTT.

This chain links TRBV19 with TRBJ1-5; maybe TRBD1 (6 bases). CDR1 and CDR2 (germline): LNHDA, SQIVND (reference sequence). Trimming removed 1 base at V and 7 bases at J, with 17 bases between. CDR3 length: 16 residues. CDR3 amino acids: CASSIGWETGTQPQHF. CDR3 in DNA: TGTGCCAGTAGTATAGGTTGGGAAACGGGGACACAGCCCCAGCATTTT. Drawing the rest from reference TRBV19 and TRBJ1-5, the complete variable domain is DGGITQSPKYLFRKEGQNVTLSCEQNLNHDAMYWYRQDPGQGLRLIYYSQIVNDFQKGDIAEGYSVSREKKESFPLTVTSAQKNPTAFYLCASSIGWETGTQPQHFGDGTRLSIL.

The CDR3 DNA sequence: TGCGCCAGCAGCCAAGACAGGGCCCTGAACACTGAAGCTTTCTTT. This gives the protein CASSQDRALNTEAFF. The genes are TRBV4-3 and TRBJ1-1, with D tentatively TRBD1 (5 bases). This CDR3 region has 15 residues. CDR1 LGHNA and CDR2 YSLEER come from the germline V gene. The V end was cut by 0 bases, the J end by 0 bases, with 8 bases between.

The count of this clone is one. The chain recombines TRBV6-6 with TRBJ1-4; D gene unclear. Germline V gives CDR1 MNHNY, CDR2 SVGAGI (reference sequence). The CDR3 has 17 residues. V lost 5 bases to trimming and J lost 8 bases, with 24 bases between them. DNA of the CDR3: TGTGCCAGCAGTCCCATCGTCCGCACAGCCGGAGGCGAAAAACTGTTTTTT. It codes for CASSPIVRTAGGEKLFF.

V and J are TRBV7-2 and TRBJ1-1; D not certain. Germline V gives CDR1 SGHTA, CDR2 FQGNSA. This CDR3 has 15 amino acids. V lost 5 bases and J lost 0, with 13 bases in between. This chain's CDR3 is CASSLRAYMNTEAFF. DNA of the CDR3: TGTGCCAGCAGCCTGAGAGCTTATATGAACACTGAAGCTTTCTTT.

Only one count was recorded for this clone. Here the CDR3 DNA reads TGTGCCACCAGTGATTTGCGGGGAAACACCATATATTTT. This encodes CATSDLRGNTIYF. The chain employs TRBV24-1 and TRBJ1-3, with D hard to call. The V end lost 0 bases, the J end lost 4 bases, and 3 bases lay between the germline ends. The CDR3 has 13 residues. Germline V lookup: CDR1 KGHDR, CDR2 SFDVKD.

V is TRBV6-5 and J is TRBJ2-5, with 7 bases that match TRBD2. Germline CDR1 is MNHEY and CDR2 is SVGAGI. V lost 7 bases, J lost 5 bases, and 4 bases stayed unmatched. This CDR3 is built from 12 residues. The CDR3 spells CASTGGSETQYF. The CDR3 coding sequence is TGTGCCAGCACCGGGGGGTCGGAGACCCAGTACTTC.

This clone has just a few counts. The chain has TRBV12-5 and TRBJ1-4, with D maybe TRBD1 (6 bases). V dropped 6 bases and J dropped 5 bases, with 13 bases sitting between them. CDR3 length: 14 residues. Germline V gives CDR1 LGHNT, CDR2 FRNRAP. Written as DNA, the CDR3 is TGTGCTAGTGGGACTGGGACAAAGAATGAAAAACTGTTTTTT. It specifies CASGTGTKNEKLFF.

This chain uses TRBV5-4 with TRBJ1-1; 8 positions agree with TRBD1. V shed 3 bases and J 0 bases; nucleotides not matched to a gene: 10. CDR1 is SGHNT, CDR2 YYREEE, per germline (reference sequence). The CDR3 is made up of 17 amino acids. CDR3 coding DNA: TGTGCCAGCAGCTCCGGACAGGGAAGGCTCCTGAACACTGAAGCTTTCTTT. Translation: CASSSGQGRLLNTEAFF.

The rearrangement links TRBV10-2 to TRBJ1-4; D remains ambiguous. The germline CDR1 and CDR2 sequences are WSHSY and SAAADI. CDR3 length: 13 amino acids. Between the trimmed V and J ends, which lost 8 bases and 1 base, there was a span of 8 bases. The CDR3 spells CASGGQTNEKLFF. Here the CDR3 DNA reads TGCGCCAGCGGCGGGCAAACTAATGAAAAACTGTTTTTT.